The clone carrying this TCR beta chain was counted once. Its specificity is not known. V was clipped by 9 bases and J by 5 bases; unmatched bases: 4. CDR3 size: 12 residues. Germline loops: CDR1 ENHRY, CDR2 SYGVKD. Donors sampled were nominally healthy, though unrecorded immune exposures were likely. PCR used 60 Vbeta primers and 13 Jbeta primers. Assay: immunoSEQ multiplex PCR; the TCRdb copy retains only in-frame clones and omits some. The sample lists roughly 100,000 clones, roughly 73% occurring once. The data originate from a study of cytomegalovirus exposure and HLA in healthy donors. The wider study: The study placed less than 90% of its approximately 360 genotyped donors in the Caucasian-associated ancestry cluster. General study results and limits: With high specificity and sensitivity, the classifier reportedly diagnosed cytomegalovirus status. Rates of TCR association differed by HLA locus in a later analysis, with DRB1 highest and HLA-C lowest.

Specimen: PBMCs. The receptor was derived from a man aged 35-49 years in good health and CMV-seronegative. V gene TRBV10-3 combines with J gene TRBJ1-5; 7 bases match TRBD1. CDR3: CAIGGRDQPQHF. The CDR3, as DNA: TGTGCCATAGGGGGCCGTGATCAGCCCCAGCATTTT.